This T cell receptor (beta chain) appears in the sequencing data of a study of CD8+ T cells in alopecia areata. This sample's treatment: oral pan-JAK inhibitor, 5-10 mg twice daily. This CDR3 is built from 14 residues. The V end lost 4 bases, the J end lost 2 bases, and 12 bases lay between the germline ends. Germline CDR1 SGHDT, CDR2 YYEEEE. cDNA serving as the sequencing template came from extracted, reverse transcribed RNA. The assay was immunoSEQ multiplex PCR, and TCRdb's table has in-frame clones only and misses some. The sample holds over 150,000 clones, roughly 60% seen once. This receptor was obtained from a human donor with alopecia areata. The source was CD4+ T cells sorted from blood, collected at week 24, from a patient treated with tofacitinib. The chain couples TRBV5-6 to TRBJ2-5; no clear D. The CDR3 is CASSPHHTQETQYF. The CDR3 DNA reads TGTGCCAGCAGCCCCCACCACACACAAGAGACCCAGTACTTC.